The entry that follows covers one T cell receptor beta chain sequence. This specimen comes from a study of control samples from healthy donors and cancer patients. With 10 bases removed from V and 0 bases from J, the gap between germline ends came to 22 bases. The germline CDR1 and CDR2 sequences are MDHEN and SYDVKM. The CDR3 is 18 amino acids. Produced via immunoSEQ multiplex PCR; TCRdb's table is partial and in-frame only. The table lists over 100,000 clones, 70% to 90% of them singletons. The sequenced sample was blood. The clonotype comes from a man aged 45 to 65 in good health. V gene TRBV28 combines with J gene TRBJ1-6; D is possibly TRBD1 (5 bases). CDR3 sequence: CATSGGRGRNSYNSPLHF. The DNA of the CDR3 is TGTGCCACTAGCGGCGGGCGGGGCCGCAACTCCTATAATTCACCCCTCCACTTT.